This T cell receptor beta chain was captured by sequencing in a study of T cells after yellow fever vaccination. General study results and limits: Most primary-vaccination clones recurred post-booster (approximately 96% CD4, more than 85% CD8).

Of note for this clonotype: Its antigen remains unknown.

The authors made TCR cDNA by 5'RACE template switching, adding a universal primer site and UMIs. TCRdb re-derived calls from the 5' RACE reads in MiXCR, one entry per CDR3 protein. The sample lists some 350,000 distinct CDR3 sequences; approximately 4% were seen once. The CDR3 length is 20 residues. V was pared by 6 bases and J by 0 bases, with 22 bases of the junction left unmatched. Germline loops: CDR1 DFQATT, CDR2 SNEGSKA (reference sequence). The receptor comes from a man younger than 35 who received the YFV17D yellow fever vaccine. Source: PBMCs, taken 5 days after the yellow fever booster vaccination. The rearrangement links TRBV20-1 to TRBJ2-3; 9 bases are shared with TRBD2. The CDR3 sequence: CSARRPAGGMGWSSTDTQYF. CDR3 coding DNA: TGCAGTGCCCGCCGACCAGCGGGGGGAATGGGATGGAGTAGCACAGATACGCAGTATTTT.